Sequencing of this T cell receptor beta chain was carried out in a study of cytomegalovirus exposure and HLA in healthy donors. Study overall: Early released data comprised approximately 85 million unique TCRs from HLA-typed donors. Notes on the study in general: The analysis excluded some indistinguishable V segments, including TRBV6-2 and TRBV6-3.

Germline assignment: CDR1 ENHRY and CDR2 SYGVKD. V shed 8 bases and J 2 bases; nucleotides not matched to a gene: 12. The CDR3 sequence is 17 residues long. Details on this clone: No antigen is known for it.

Amplification used 60 Vbeta primers and 13 Jbeta primers. The assay was immunoSEQ multiplex PCR, and TCRdb's table has in-frame clones only and misses some. The table shows 140,000 or so clones, with around 86% occurring only once. Specimen: PBMCs. The gene calls are TRBV10-3 and TRBJ2-1, with 10 bases lining up with TRBD2. This receptor was taken from a woman in her thirties in good health and CMV-seronegative. Here the CDR3 reads CAIQDREREGPYNEQFF. The CDR3 DNA reads as TGTGCCATCCAGGACCGGGAGCGGGAGGGACCCTACAATGAGCAGTTCTTC.